The rows below give T cell receptor beta chains drawn from one sample of a study of blood T cell repertoires in COVID-19. Assay: immunoSEQ multiplex PCR; the TCRdb copy retains only in-frame clones and omits some. This sample yields around 140,000 clones, of which approximately 80% are seen a single time; around a sixth belongs to the top ten. The specimen was peripheral blood. The receptors stem from a man aged 50-60 years with acute or convalescent COVID-19. CDR3s include the opening cysteine and the closing phenylalanine or tryptophan. The D gene is left open where the match is weak. Not every row has a clone size; where given, it reads once, few, many or a size class.

D	V	size	J	DNA	CDR3
.	TRBV29-1	many	TRBJ1-6	TGCAGCGTTGGAAAGGGAGCGGGTTCACCCCTCCACTTT	CSVGKGAGSPLHF
.	TRBV6-4	.	TRBJ1-1	TGTGCCAGCAGTGACTCGAACGGGGATAGAGCTTTCTTT	CASSDSNGDRAFF
.	TRBV5-1	.	TRBJ2-5	TGCGCCAGCAGCTTGGGAGGAGAGCGCCAAGAGACCCAGTACTTC	CASSLGGERQETQYF
TRBD2	TRBV7-2	.	TRBJ2-7	TGTGCCAGCAGCTTCGCTTCGGGCGGGGGGGCCTACGAGCAGTACTTC	CASSFASGGGAYEQYF
TRBD1	TRBV7-2	.	TRBJ2-3	TGTGCCAGCAGCTATCGAACAGGGGGCACAGATACGCAGTATTTT	CASSYRTGGTDTQYF
TRBD2	TRBV11-2	.	TRBJ2-3	TGTGCCAGCAGCAAAAGGCCACTAGCGGGGGTCACAGATACGCAGTATTTT	CASSKRPLAGVTDTQYF
TRBD2	TRBV10-3	.	TRBJ2-5	TGTGCCATCAGTGCTAGCGGGGGGGCCCCAGAGACCCAGTACTTC	CAISASGGAPETQYF
.	TRBV2	.	TRBJ1-4	TGTGCCAGCAGTCCCCCCGGTGAAAAACTGTTTTTT	CASSPPGEKLFF
TRBD1	TRBV7-9	once	TRBJ1-1	TGTGCCAGCAGTTTTGGACAGGGGGCCATGGATGAAGCTTTCTTT	CASSFGQGAMDEAFF
.	TRBV6-1	.	TRBJ1-2	TGTGCCAGCAGTGAAGAATCAGGGCTCCCCTATGGCTACACCTTC	CASSEESGLPYGYTF
TRBD1	TRBV11-3	.	TRBJ2-3	TGTGCCAGCAGCTTACAGGGGGCAGATACGCAGTATTTT	CASSLQGADTQYF
TRBD2	TRBV5-1	few	TRBJ2-3	TGCGCCAGCAGCTTACTAGCGGACGACACAGATACGCAGTATTTT	CASSLLADDTDTQYF
.	TRBV7-6	.	TRBJ2-6	TGTGCCAGCAGCTTCCCGGGGGCCAACGTCCTGACTTTC	CASSFPGANVLTF
TRBD2	TRBV10-3	.	TRBJ2-1	TGTGCCATCACGTCCTACGCCGGGACTACTTTTAGTGAGCAGTTCTTC	CAITSYAGTTFSEQFF
.	TRBV12-3/TRBV12-4	.	TRBJ1-1	TGTGCCAGCAGGGAAGGACAGCGAGATGCTTTCTTT	CASREGQRDAFF
.	TRBV19	.	TRBJ1-5	TGTGCCAGTAGTACGCCGACAGGTAGAAGCAATCAGCCCCAGCATTTT	CASSTPTGRSNQPQHF
TRBD2	TRBV9	.	TRBJ2-2	TGTGCCAGCACACCGGGACTAGCGGGGGGAACCGGGGAGCTGTTTTTT	CASTPGLAGGTGELFF
TRBD2	TRBV5-4	.	TRBJ2-1	TGTGCCAGCAGCTTTTGGACTAGCTCGAGCTCCTACAATGAGCAGTTCTTC	CASSFWTSSSSYNEQFF
TRBD1	TRBV7-7	.	TRBJ2-5	TGTGCCAGCAGCTCCGGGACAGGGGTCCGGGAGACCCAGTACTTC	CASSSGTGVRETQYF
TRBD2	TRBV7-8	.	TRBJ2-1	TGTGCCAGCAGCTTCGGTAGCGGGGGGGCCGATGAGCAGTTCTTC	CASSFGSGGADEQFF
TRBD1	TRBV18	.	TRBJ1-3	TGTGCCAGCTCACAGACAGGGTTAGCCGGAAACACCATATATTTT	CASSQTGLAGNTIYF
TRBD1	TRBV10-3	.	TRBJ1-3	TGTGCCATCAGCCCAGGGGGCTCTGGAAACACCATATATTTT	CAISPGGSGNTIYF
TRBD1	TRBV4-1	.	TRBJ2-6	TGCGCCAGCAGCGGGACAGGGAACACTGGGGCCAACGTCCTGACTTTC	CASSGTGNTGANVLTF
.	TRBV5-8	.	TRBJ2-7	TGTGCCAGCAGCGACGGACAGTCTCAAGAGGAGCAGTACTTC	CASSDGQSQEEQYF
.	TRBV27	many	TRBJ2-2	TGTGCCAGCATCCCGGGGAGCGCCCGATTCTCGAACACCGGGGAGCTGTTTTTT	CASIPGSARFSNTGELFF
.	TRBV9	.	TRBJ1-6	TGTGCCAGCAGCGTGACTCCCAGCTCCTATAATTCACCCCTCCACTTT	CASSVTPSSYNSPLHF
TRBD1	TRBV3-1/TRBV3-2	.	TRBJ1-5	TGTGCCAGCAGCCCGGGACAGGGTTACAATCAGCCCCAGCATTTT	CASSPGQGYNQPQHF
.	TRBV11-1	few	TRBJ1-3	TGTGCCAGCAGCTTGAGGACAACTGGAAACACCATATATTTT	CASSLRTTGNTIYF
.	TRBV5-1	.	TRBJ2-2	TGCGCCAGCAGCCCCGACAGCGCGAACACCGGGGAGCTGTTTTTT	CASSPDSANTGELFF
.	TRBV18	few	TRBJ2-7	TGTGCCAGCTCACGCCGGGACTACGAGCAGTACTTC	CASSRRDYEQYF
.	TRBV2	.	TRBJ1-3	TGTGCCGGCCGGGACATAAACTCTGGAAACACCATATATTTT	CAGRDINSGNTIYF
.	TRBV19	.	TRBJ1-6	TGTGCCAGTTCGACAGGCGCACATAATTCACCCCTCCACTTT	CASSTGAHNSPLHF
.	TRBV10-3	.	TRBJ2-3	TGTGCCACAATTCAGTACGGGACTTTCACAGATACGCAGTATTTT	CATIQYGTFTDTQYF
TRBD1	TRBV9	.	TRBJ2-2	TGTGCCAGCAGCGAGGACGGGACAGGGGGCACCGGGGAGCTGTTTTTT	CASSEDGTGGTGELFF
TRBD1	TRBV24-1	.	TRBJ2-5	TGTGCCACCTTACGACAGGGTCAAGAGACCCAGTACTTC	CATLRQGQETQYF
TRBD1	TRBV18	.	TRBJ1-1	TGTGCCAGCTCAAACCCTCGACAGGGGGCGCGGGGCACTGAAGCTTTCTTT	CASSNPRQGARGTEAFF
TRBD1	TRBV11-2	.	TRBJ1-2	TGTGCCAGCAGCCGGACAGGGACTGGCTACACCTTC	CASSRTGTGYTF
TRBD2	TRBV4-1	.	TRBJ2-5	TGCGCCAGCAGCCAAGAGGGGGACTATACTCGAGAGACCCAGTACTTC	CASSQEGDYTRETQYF
.	TRBV12-5	once	TRBJ2-3	TGTGCTAGTGGTTTGGCCTCTATTACGGGGAATACGCAGTATTTT	CASGLASITGNTQYF
.	TRBV23-1	.	TRBJ1-2	TGCGCCAGCACCCGACAGCGAGCTAACTATGGCTACACCTTC	CASTRQRANYGYTF
.	TRBV6-5	.	TRBJ1-4	TGTGCCAGCAGTTACGGGCAACTTAATGAAAAACTGTTTTTT	CASSYGQLNEKLFF
TRBD1	TRBV24-1	.	TRBJ1-5	TGTGCCACCAACCGACAGGGCAGTCAAGATCAGCCCCAGCATTTT	CATNRQGSQDQPQHF
.	TRBV25-1	.	TRBJ1-2	TGTGCCAGCAGTGGAGTAGGCGGTAACTATGGCTACACCTTC	CASSGVGGNYGYTF
.	TRBV20-1	.	TRBJ1-5	TGCAGTGCTAGTGGGGCAGGGATATCTGGAAATCAGCCCCAGCATTTT	CSASGAGISGNQPQHF
TRBD1	TRBV14	.	TRBJ2-2	TGTGCCAGCAGCCAGAGACAGGGGGTTGGGACCGGGGAGCTGTTTTTT	CASSQRQGVGTGELFF
.	TRBV7-2	.	TRBJ2-1	TGTGCCAGCAGCTTACTCGGAGGGGCCCATGAGCAGTTCTTC	CASSLLGGAHEQFF
.	TRBV3-1/TRBV3-2	.	TRBJ2-5	TGTGCCAGCAGCCGCGAAGAGTGTCGGACCCAGTACTTC	CASSREECRTQYF
.	TRBV25-1	.	TRBJ2-3	TGTGCCAGCATTCCCTGGGGCGGAGCAGCAGATACGCAGTATTTT	CASIPWGGAADTQYF
TRBD1	TRBV19	.	TRBJ2-1	TGTGCCAGTGGACAGGGGGCGCAGAATGAGCAGTTCTTC	CASGQGAQNEQFF
TRBD1	TRBV25-1	.	TRBJ1-1	TGTGCCAGCAGTGAATCCCAGGGGGTTGCTGAAGCTTTCTTT	CASSESQGVAEAFF
TRBD1	TRBV5-6	.	TRBJ1-5	TGTGCCAGCAGCTCGAAGGGACAGGGAAGCAATCAGCCCCAGCATTTT	CASSSKGQGSNQPQHF
TRBD1	TRBV5-1	.	TRBJ1-4	TGCGCCAGCAGGGCACAGGGGACTAATGAAAAACTGTTTTTT	CASRAQGTNEKLFF
TRBD1	TRBV6-5	.	TRBJ2-2	TGTGCCAGCGCAGGGGGCCCGGGGGAGCTGTTTTTT	CASAGGPGELFF